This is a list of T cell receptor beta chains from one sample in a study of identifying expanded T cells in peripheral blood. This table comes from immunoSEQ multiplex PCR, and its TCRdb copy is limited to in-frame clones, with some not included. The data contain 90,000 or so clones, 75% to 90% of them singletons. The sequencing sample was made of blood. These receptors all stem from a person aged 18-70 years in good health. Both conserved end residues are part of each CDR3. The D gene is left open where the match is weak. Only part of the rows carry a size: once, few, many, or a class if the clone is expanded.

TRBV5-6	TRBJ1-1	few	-	CASSLGQAAEAFF	TGTGCCAGCAGCTTGGGACAGGCGGCTGAAGCTTTCTTT
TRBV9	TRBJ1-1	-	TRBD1	CASSVGRTGLNTEAFF	TGTGCCAGCAGCGTAGGAAGGACAGGGTTGAACACTGAAGCTTTCTTT
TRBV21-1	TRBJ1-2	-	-	CASLQTGYHGYTF	TGTGCCAGCCTGCAGACAGGGTATCATGGCTACACCTTC
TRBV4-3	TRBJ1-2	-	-	CASSQDGSGFYGYTF	TGCGCCAGCAGCCAAGATGGGTCGGGGTTCTATGGCTACACCTTC
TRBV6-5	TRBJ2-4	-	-	CASSTGPTRNIQYF	TGTGCCAGCAGCACCGGACCCACGAGAAACATTCAGTACTTC
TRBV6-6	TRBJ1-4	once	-	CASSFDTSNEKLFF	TGTGCCAGCAGTTTCGACACCTCTAATGAAAAACTGTTTTTT
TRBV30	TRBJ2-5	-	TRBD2	CAWGLAETQYF	TGTGCCTGGGGACTAGCGGAGACCCAGTACTTC
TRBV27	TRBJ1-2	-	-	CASSLKDSLLYGYTF	TGTGCCAGCAGTCTCAAAGACAGCTTACTATATGGCTACACCTTC
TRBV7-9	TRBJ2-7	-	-	CASSDSYEQYF	TGTGCCAGCAGCGATTCCTACGAGCAGTACTTC
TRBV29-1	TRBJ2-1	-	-	CSVPVGNEQFF	TGCAGCGTCCCCGTTGGGAATGAGCAGTTCTTC
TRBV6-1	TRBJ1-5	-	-	CASSDGTGAGQPQHF	TGTGCCAGCAGTGATGGGACCGGGGCGGGACAGCCCCAGCATTTT
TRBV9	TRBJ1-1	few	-	CASSVRPGVGTEAFF	TGTGCCAGCAGCGTACGCCCAGGGGTCGGCACTGAAGCTTTCTTT
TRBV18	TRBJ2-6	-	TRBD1	CASSRNTGVGANVLTF	TGTGCCAGCTCACGCAACACAGGGGTCGGGGCCAACGTCCTGACTTTC
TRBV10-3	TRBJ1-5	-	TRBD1	CAISAQGQVKGSNQPQHF	TGTGCCATCAGTGCACAGGGACAGGTAAAAGGCAGCAATCAGCCCCAGCATTTT
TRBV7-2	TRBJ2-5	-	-	CASSLVPGIQETQYF	TGTGCCAGCAGCTTAGTACCGGGGATACAAGAGACCCAGTACTTC
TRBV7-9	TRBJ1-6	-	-	CASSRDTYNSPLHF	TGTGCCAGCAGCCGGGACACCTATAATTCACCCCTCCACTTT
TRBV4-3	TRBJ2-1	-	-	CASSRVERGEQFF	TGCGCCAGCAGCCGAGTTGAACGGGGTGAGCAGTTCTTC
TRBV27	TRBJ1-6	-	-	CASSFAGSGSPLHF	TGTGCCAGCAGTTTTGCGGGGAGTGGATCACCCCTCCACTTT
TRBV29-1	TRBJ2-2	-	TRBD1	CSATPGQGANTGELFF	TGCAGCGCTACCCCAGGACAGGGGGCGAACACCGGGGAGCTGTTTTTT
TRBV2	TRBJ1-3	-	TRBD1	CASSGGQGLKSYGNTIYF	TGTGCCAGCAGCGGAGGACAGGGGCTTAAATCGTATGGAAACACCATATATTTT
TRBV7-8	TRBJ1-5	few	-	CASSFPGGSNQPQHF	TGTGCCAGCAGCTTCCCGGGGGGTTCTAATCAGCCCCAGCATTTT
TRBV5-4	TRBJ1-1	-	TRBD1	CASSLEQGLNTEAFF	TGTGCCAGCAGCTTGGAACAGGGGTTGAACACTGAAGCTTTCTTT
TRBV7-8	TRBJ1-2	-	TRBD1	CASSRDPGDRTTNYGYTF	TGTGCCAGCAGCCGTGACCCTGGGGACAGGACGACTAACTATGGCTACACCTTC
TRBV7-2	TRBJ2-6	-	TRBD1	CASSPTGGGSGANVLTF	TGTGCCAGCAGCCCGACAGGGGGCGGATCTGGGGCCAACGTCCTGACTTTC
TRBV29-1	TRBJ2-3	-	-	CSDQTVGTDTQYF	TGCAGCGACCAGACAGTAGGGACAGATACGCAGTATTTT
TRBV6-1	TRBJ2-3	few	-	CASSDSRRTQYF	TGTGCCAGCAGTGATTCGCGGCGTACGCAGTATTTT